The source of this T cell receptor beta chain is a study of vaccination and CD4 T cells after COVID-19. The CDR3 consists of 14 residues. V dropped 3 bases and J dropped 5 bases, with 13 bases sitting between them. Treatment reported: roughly ten-day PBMC culture with coronavirus spike peptide pools or control peptides (ViraFEST assay). ViraFEST used peptide pools to expand antigen-specific T cells, then sequenced TCRs. Cells received half-medium changes with fresh IL-2 medium on days 3 and 7. Sequencing of cultured CD4+ T cell DNA used the Oncomine TCR Beta short-read assay. MiXCR, applied by TCRdb to the PCR reads, yields one record per CDR3 protein. The top ten clones hold about 16% of a sample with under 15,000 distinct CDR3 sequences, approximately 43% of them seen once. To note about this clonotype: What it binds is unknown.

This clonotype originated in a human donor who had recovered from COVID-19. V gene TRBV12-3 or TRBV12-4 combines with J gene TRBJ1-2; D remains unclear. The material sequenced was CD4+ T cells from blood, cultured in vitro. This CDR3 is CASSFGRRGYGYTF. CDR3 coding DNA: TGTGCCAGCAGTTTCGGCAGAAGAGGATATGGCTACACCTTC.